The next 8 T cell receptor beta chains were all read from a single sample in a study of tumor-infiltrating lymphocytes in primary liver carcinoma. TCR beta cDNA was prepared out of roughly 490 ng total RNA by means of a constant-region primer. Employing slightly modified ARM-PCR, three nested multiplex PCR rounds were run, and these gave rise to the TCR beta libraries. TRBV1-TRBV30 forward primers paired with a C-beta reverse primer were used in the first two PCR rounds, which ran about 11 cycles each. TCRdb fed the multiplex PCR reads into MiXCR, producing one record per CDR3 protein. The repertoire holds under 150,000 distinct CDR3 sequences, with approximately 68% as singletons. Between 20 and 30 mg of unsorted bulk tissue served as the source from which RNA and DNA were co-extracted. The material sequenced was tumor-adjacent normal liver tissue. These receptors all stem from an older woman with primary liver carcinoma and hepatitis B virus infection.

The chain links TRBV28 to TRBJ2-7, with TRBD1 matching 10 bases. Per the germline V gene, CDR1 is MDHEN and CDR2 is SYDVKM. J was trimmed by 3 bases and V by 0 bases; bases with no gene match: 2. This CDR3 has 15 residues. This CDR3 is CASSLWGQGLYEQYF. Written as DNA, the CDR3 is TGTGCCAGCAGTTTATGGGGACAGGGGCTCTACGAGCAGTACTTC.

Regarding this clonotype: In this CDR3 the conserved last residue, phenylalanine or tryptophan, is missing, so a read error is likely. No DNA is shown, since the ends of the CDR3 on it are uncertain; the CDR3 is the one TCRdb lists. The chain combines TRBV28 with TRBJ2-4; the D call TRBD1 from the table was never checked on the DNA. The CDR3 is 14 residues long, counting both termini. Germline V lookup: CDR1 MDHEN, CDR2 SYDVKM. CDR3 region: CASSPVGGQNIQYS.

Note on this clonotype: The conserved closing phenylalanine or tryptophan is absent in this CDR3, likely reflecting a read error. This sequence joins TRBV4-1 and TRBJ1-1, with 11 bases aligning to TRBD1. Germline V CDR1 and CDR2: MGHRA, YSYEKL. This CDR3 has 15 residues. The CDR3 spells CASNQRGQGEVEAFS. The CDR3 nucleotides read TGCGCCAGCAACCAAAGGGGACAGGGGGAGGTTGAAGCTTTCTCT.

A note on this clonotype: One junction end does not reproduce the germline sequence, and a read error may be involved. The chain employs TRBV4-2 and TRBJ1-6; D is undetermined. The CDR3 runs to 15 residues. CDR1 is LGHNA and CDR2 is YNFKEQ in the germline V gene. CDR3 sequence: CASSQTAIRNSPLNF. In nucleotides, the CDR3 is TGTGCCAGTAGCCAAACAGCGATTAGAAATTCACCCCTCAACTTT.

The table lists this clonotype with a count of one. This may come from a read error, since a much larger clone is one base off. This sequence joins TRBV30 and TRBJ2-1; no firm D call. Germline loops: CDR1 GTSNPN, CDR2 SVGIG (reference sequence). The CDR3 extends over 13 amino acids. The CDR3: CAWSDGAYNELFF. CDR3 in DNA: TGTGCCTGGAGTGACGGCGCCTACAATGAGCTGTTCTTC.

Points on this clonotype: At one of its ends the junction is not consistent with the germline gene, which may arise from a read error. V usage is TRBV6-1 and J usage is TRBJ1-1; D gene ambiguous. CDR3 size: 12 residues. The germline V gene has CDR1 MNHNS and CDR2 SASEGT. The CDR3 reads CASGRTATDAFF. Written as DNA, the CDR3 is TGTGCCAGCGGACGCACGGCCACTGATGCTTTCTTT.

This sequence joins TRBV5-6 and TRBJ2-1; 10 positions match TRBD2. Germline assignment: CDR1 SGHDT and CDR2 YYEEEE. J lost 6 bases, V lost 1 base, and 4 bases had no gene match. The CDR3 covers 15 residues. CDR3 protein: CASSLNRLAGNEQFF. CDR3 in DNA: TGTGCCAGCAGCTTGAACCGACTAGCGGGCAATGAGCAGTTCTTC.

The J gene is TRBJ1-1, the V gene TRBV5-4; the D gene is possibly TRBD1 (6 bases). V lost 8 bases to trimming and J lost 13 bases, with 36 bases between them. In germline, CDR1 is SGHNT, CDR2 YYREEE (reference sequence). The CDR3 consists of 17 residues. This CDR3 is CASKKNGQFPMNTAVFF. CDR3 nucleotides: TGTGCCAGTAAAAAAAACGGACAGTTTCCCATGAACACTGCAGTTTTCTTT.